This T cell receptor (beta chain) was identified during a study of blood T cell repertoires in COVID-19. V lost 0 bases and J lost 7; bases outside the gene matches: 9. Germline assignment: CDR1 SGDLS and CDR2 YYNGEE. The CDR3 contains 15 residues. Assay: immunoSEQ multiplex PCR; the TCRdb copy retains only in-frame clones and omits some. The sample includes tens of thousands of clones, roughly 89% of them seen just once. The gene calls are TRBV9 and TRBJ2-7; 8 nucleotides match TRBD1. The clonotype comes from an older man with active or convalescent COVID-19. Material: peripheral blood. Here the CDR3 reads CASSVAGTGKGEQYF. In nucleotides, the CDR3 is TGTGCCAGCAGCGTAGCCGGGACAGGTAAAGGAGAGCAGTACTTC. Looking up the rest from reference TRBV9 and TRBJ2-7 gives the full variable domain: DSGVTQTPKHLITATGQRVTLRCSPRSGDLSVYWYQQSLDQGLQFLIQYYNGEERAKGNILERFSAQQFPDLHSELNLSSLELGDSALYFCASSVAGTGKGEQYFGPGTRLTVT.